This T cell receptor (beta chain) was captured by sequencing in a study of CD8+ T cells in alopecia areata. Study conclusions and caveats: Tissue-resident alphabeta T cells belonging to normal skin likewise get sequenced within scalp specimens.

About this clone: Its cognate antigen is unknown.

Alopecia areata patients provided lesional scalp punch biopsies and peripheral blood. Sequencing templates came from extracted RNA that was reverse transcribed into cDNA. Using immunoSEQ multiplex PCR, the repertoire was profiled, and TCRdb retains in-frame clones only, with some absent. The table has about 180,000 clones, roughly 60% seen once. V was clipped by 3 bases and J by 2 bases, with 14 bases between them. The CDR3 spans 14 residues. CDR1 is GTSNPN, CDR2 SVGIG, per germline (reference sequence). Source: CD4+ T cells sorted from blood, taken at week 0. The V and J genes are TRBV30 and TRBJ2-7, with D perhaps given as TRBD1 or TRBD2 (5 bases each). This receptor was obtained from a human donor with alopecia areata. The CDR3 bases are TGTGCCTGGAGCCTCCCGGGGCCTCCCTACGAGCAGTACTTC. Its protein is CAWSLPGPPYEQYF. Full variable domain (missing parts from reference TRBV30 and TRBJ2-7): SQTIHQWPATLVQPVGSPLSLECTVEGTSNPNLYWYRQAAGRGLQLLFYSVGIGQISSEVPQNLSASRPQDRQFILSSKKLLLSDSGFYLCAWSLPGPPYEQYFGPGTRLTVT.